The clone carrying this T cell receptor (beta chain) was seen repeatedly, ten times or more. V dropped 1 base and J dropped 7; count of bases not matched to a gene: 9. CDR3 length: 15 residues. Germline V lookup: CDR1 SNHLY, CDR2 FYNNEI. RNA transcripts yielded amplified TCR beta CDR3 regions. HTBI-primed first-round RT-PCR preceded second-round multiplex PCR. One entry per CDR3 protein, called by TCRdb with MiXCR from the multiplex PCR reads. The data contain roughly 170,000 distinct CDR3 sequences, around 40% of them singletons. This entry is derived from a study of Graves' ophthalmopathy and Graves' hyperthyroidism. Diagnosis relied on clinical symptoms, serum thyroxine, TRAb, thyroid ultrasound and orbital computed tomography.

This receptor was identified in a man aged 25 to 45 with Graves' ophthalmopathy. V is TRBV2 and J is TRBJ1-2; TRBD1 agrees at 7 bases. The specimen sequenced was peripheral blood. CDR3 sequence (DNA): TGTGCCAGCAGTGAAGAGGAAGGGGGCGCGGTTGGCTACACCTTC. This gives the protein CASSEEEGGAVGYTF.